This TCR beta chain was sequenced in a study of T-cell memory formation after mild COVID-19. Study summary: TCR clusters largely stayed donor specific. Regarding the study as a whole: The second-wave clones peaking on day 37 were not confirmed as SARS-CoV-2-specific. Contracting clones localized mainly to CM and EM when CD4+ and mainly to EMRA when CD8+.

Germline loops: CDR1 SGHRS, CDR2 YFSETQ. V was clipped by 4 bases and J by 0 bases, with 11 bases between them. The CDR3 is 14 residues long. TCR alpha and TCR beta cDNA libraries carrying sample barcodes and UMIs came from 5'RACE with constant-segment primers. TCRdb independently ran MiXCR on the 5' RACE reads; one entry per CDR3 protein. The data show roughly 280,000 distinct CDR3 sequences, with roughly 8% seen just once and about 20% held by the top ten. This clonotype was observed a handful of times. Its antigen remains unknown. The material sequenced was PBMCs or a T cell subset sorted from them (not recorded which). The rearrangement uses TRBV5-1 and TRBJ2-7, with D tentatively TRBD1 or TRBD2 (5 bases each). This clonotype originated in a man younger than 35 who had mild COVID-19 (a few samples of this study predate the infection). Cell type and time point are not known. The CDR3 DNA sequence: TGCGCCAGCAGCGGGACCGTGAGCTCCTACGAGCAGTACTTC. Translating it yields CASSGTVSSYEQYF.